This entry lists 2 T cell receptor beta chains sequenced from one sample in a study of cytomegalovirus exposure and HLA in healthy donors. Primers included in the PCR were 60 Vbeta and 13 Jbeta primers. Profiled with immunoSEQ multiplex PCR; TCRdb holds only in-frame clones, not every one. Among 210,000 or so clones listed, around 76% were seen once. The material sequenced was PBMCs. These receptors originate from a man younger than 35 in good health and CMV-seronegative.

The chain employs TRBV7-9 and TRBJ2-1, with D perhaps matching TRBD2 (5 bases). Germline values: CDR1 SEHNR, CDR2 FQNEAQ (reference sequence). Trimming pared 5 bases from V and 5 bases from J, leaving 16 bases between. The CDR3 sequence is 15 residues long. This chain's CDR3 is CASSERGNAHNEQFF. In DNA, the CDR3 is TGTGCCAGCAGCGAGCGAGGGAATGCCCACAATGAGCAGTTCTTC.

The rearrangement links TRBV9 to TRBJ2-1; 15 bases map to TRBD2. V dropped 3 bases and J dropped 4; count of bases not matched to a gene: 5. This CDR3 is built from 17 residues. Germline-derived CDR1 and CDR2 are SGDLS and YYNGEE. CDR3 loop: CASSAGLAGGGYNEQFF. The CDR3, as DNA: TGTGCCAGCAGCGCCGGACTAGCGGGAGGGGGGTACAATGAGCAGTTCTTC.